The T cell receptor beta chain under discussion was sequenced for a study of T cell repertoires in cytomegalovirus infection. Across the study: Peptides in the study included HLA-C-restricted and HLA-B-restricted CMV epitopes. Indications came from public TCR beta signatures; they pointed to CMV infection and to a matching HLA type.

Study results and limitations: Clonotypes of TCR beta that were HLA-C-restricted and CMV-specific dominated the ex vivo response. There were carriers of CMV plus the relevant HLA, and cumulative public TCR beta family frequency identified them.

This CDR3 has 15 amino acids. Germline V CDR1 and CDR2: SGHVS, FQNEAQ. Trimming at V came to 1 base and at J to 8 bases, leaving 4 bases not matched to a gene. A single record per CDR3 protein comes from TCRdb applying MiXCR to the reads. The sample carries around 900,000 distinct CDR3 sequences, roughly 30% recorded once. Details on this clonotype: Its specificity is not known. A much larger clone lies one base from this, so it may be a read error.

The sequenced sample was cultured CD8+ T cells from PBMCs, obtained from culture after CMV antigen stimulation. The source of this sequence is a human donor in good health (CMV status not recorded). Some clones in this sample may be carry-over from other donors' samples. The chain is built from TRBV7-8 and TRBJ2-1, with 11 bases matching TRBD2. CDR3 residues: CASSLVAGGPDEQFF. The CDR3 nucleotides read TGTGCCAGCAGCTTAGTAGCGGGGGGGCCCGATGAGCAGTTCTTC.